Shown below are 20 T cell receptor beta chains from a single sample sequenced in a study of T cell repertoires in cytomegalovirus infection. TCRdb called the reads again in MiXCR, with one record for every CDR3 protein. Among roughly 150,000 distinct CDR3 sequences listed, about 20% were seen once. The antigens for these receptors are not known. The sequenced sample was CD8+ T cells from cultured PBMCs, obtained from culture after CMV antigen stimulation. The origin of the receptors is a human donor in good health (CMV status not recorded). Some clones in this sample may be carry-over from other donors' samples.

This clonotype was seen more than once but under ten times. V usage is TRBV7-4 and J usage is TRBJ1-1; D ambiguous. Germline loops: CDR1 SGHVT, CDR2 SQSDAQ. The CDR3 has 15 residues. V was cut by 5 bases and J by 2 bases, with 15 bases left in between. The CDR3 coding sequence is TGTGCCAGCAGCCCCCCTGTCCAAAGAAACACTGAAGCTTTCTTT. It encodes CASSPPVQRNTEAFF.

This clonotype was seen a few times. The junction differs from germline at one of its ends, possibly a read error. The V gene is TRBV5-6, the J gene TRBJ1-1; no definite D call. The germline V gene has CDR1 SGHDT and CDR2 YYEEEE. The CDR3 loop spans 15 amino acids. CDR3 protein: CAGSLDVFQNTEAFF. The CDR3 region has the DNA TGTGCCGGCAGCTTGGACGTCTTCCAGAACACTGAAGCTTTCTTT.

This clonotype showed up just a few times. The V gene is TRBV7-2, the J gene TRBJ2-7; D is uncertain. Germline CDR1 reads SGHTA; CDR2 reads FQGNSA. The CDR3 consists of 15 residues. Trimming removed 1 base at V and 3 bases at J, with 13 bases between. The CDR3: CASSLDIGEFYEQYF. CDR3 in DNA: TGTGCCAGCAGCTTAGATATCGGAGAATTCTACGAGCAGTACTTC.

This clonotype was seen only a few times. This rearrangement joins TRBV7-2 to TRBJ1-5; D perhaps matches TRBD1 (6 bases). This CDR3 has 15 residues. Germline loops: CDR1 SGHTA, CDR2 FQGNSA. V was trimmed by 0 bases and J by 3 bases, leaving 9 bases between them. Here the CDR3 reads CASSLAGANNQPQHF. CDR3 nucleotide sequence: TGTGCCAGCAGCTTAGCGGGGGCTAACAATCAGCCCCAGCATTTT.

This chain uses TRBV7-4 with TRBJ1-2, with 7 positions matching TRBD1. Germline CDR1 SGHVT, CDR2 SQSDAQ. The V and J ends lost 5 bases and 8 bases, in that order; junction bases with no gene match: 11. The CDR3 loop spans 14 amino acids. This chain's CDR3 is CASSDLTGDQGYTF. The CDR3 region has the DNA TGTGCCAGCAGCGACCTCACAGGGGATCAGGGCTACACCTTC.

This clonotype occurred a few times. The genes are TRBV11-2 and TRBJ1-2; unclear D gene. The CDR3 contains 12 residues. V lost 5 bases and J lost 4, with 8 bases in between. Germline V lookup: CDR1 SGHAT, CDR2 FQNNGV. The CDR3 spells CASSPPGYGYTF. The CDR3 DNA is TGTGCCAGCAGCCCCCCGGGCTATGGCTACACCTTC.

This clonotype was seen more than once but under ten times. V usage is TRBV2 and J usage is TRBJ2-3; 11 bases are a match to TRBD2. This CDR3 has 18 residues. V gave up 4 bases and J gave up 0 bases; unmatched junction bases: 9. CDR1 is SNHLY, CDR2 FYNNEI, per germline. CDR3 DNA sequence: TGTGCCAGCAGTGTTGCCATTCCTAGCGGGGGGAGCACAGATACGCAGTATTTT. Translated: CASSVAIPSGGSTDTQYF.

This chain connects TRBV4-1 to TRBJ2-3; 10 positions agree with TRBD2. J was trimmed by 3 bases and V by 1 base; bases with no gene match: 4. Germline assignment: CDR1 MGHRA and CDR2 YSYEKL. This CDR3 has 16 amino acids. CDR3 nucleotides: TGCGCCAGCAGCCAAGGCCTAGCGGGGGTTACAGATACGCAGTATTTT. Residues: CASSQGLAGVTDTQYF.

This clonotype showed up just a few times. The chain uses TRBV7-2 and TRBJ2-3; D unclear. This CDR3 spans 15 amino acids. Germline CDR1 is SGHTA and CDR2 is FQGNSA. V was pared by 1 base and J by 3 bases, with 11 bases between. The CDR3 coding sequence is TGTGCCAGCAGCTTAGGTTCTGGGGTTACAGATACGCAGTATTTT. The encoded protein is CASSLGSGVTDTQYF. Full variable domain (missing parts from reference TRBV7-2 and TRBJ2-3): GAGVSQSPSNKVTEKGKDVELRCDPISGHTALYWYRQSLGQGLEFLIYFQGNSAPDKSGLPSDRFSAERTGGSVSTLTIQRTQQEDSAVYLCASSLGSGVTDTQYFGPGTRLTVL.

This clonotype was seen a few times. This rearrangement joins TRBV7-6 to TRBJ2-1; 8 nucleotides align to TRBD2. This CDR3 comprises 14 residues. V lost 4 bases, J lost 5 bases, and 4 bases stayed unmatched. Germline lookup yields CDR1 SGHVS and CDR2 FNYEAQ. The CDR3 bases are TGTGCCAGCAGCTCGCAAGCGGGGGACAATGAGCAGTTCTTC. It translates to CASSSQAGDNEQFF.

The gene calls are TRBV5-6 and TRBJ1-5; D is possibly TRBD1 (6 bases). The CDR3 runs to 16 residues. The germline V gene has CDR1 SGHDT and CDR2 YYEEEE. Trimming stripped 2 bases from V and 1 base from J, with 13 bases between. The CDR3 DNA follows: TGTGCCAGCAGCTTTATGGGGGCTCCGAGCAATCAGCCCCAGCATTTT. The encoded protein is CASSFMGAPSNQPQHF.

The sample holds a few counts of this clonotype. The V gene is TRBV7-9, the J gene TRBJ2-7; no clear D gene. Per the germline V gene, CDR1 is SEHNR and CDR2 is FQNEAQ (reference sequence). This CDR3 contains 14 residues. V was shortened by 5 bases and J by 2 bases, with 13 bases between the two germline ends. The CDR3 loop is CASSPGGAPYEQYF. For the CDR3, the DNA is TGTGCCAGCAGCCCAGGTGGAGCTCCCTACGAGCAGTACTTC.

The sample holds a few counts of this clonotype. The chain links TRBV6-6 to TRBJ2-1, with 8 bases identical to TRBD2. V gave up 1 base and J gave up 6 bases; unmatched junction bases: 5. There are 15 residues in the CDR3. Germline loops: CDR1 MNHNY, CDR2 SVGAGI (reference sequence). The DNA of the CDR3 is TGTGCCAGCAGTTACTTGTCGGGGGGGCTCAATGAGCAGTTCTTC. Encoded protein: CASSYLSGGLNEQFF.

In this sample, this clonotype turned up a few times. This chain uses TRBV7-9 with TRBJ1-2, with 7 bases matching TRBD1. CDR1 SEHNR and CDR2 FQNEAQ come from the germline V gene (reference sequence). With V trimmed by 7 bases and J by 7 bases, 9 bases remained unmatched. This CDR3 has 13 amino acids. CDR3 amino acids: CASISNDRVGYTF. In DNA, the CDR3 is TGTGCCAGCATCTCAAACGACAGGGTTGGCTACACCTTC.

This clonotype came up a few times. The CDR3 bases are TGTGCCAGCAGTTACTCGAAGGGGTCACCCTACAATGAGCAGTTCTTC. Amino acid sequence: CASSYSKGSPYNEQFF. The J gene is TRBJ2-1, the V gene TRBV6-5; D is perhaps TRBD1 (5 bases). V was trimmed by 0 bases and J by 2 bases, leaving 11 bases between them. From germline, CDR1 is MNHEY and CDR2 SVGAGI. CDR3 length equals 16 residues.

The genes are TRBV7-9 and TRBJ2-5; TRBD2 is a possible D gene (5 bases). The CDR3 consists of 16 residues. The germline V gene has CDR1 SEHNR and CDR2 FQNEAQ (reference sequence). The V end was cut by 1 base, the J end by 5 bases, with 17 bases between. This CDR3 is CASSLVDREGRETQYF. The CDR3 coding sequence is TGTGCCAGCAGCTTAGTCGACCGGGAAGGAAGGGAGACCCAGTACTTC.

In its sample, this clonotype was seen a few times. CDR3 sequence reads: CASSLTPQGGELFF. As DNA, the CDR3 is TGCGCCAGCAGCCTAACACCTCAGGGCGGGGAGCTGTTTTTT. The chain joins TRBV5-1 to TRBJ2-2; D may be TRBD1 (5 bases). This CDR3 contains 14 residues. Germline V gene sequence: CDR1 SGHRS, CDR2 YFSETQ. V was trimmed by 4 bases and J by 7 bases, leaving 14 bases between them.

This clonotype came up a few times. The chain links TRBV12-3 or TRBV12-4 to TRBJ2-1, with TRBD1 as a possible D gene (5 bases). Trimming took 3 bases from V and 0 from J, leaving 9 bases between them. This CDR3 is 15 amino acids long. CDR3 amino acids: CASSFRASSYNEQFF. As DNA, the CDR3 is TGTGCCAGCAGTTTCAGGGCCAGCTCCTACAATGAGCAGTTCTTC.

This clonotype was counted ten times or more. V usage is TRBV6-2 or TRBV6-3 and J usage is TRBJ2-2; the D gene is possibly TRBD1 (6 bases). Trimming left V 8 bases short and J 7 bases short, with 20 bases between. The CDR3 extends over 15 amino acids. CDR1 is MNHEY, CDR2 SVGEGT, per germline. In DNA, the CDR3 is TGTGCCAGCGAGGCCGATACAGGGAATAGCGGGGAGCTGTTTTTT. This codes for CASEADTGNSGELFF.

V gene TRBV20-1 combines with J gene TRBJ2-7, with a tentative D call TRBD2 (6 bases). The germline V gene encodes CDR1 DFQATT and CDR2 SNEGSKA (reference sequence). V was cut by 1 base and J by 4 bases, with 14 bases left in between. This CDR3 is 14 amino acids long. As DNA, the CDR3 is TGCAGTGCTAGAGCCGGAGGAGGGGTTTACGAGCAGTACTTC. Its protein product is CSARAGGGVYEQYF.